This record concerns one TCR beta chain sequence. The data originate from a study of blood T cell repertoires in COVID-19. Germline assignment: CDR1 SGDLS and CDR2 YYNGEE. This CDR3 has 16 amino acids. J was trimmed by 12 bases and V by 4 bases; bases with no gene match: 17. Using immunoSEQ multiplex PCR, the repertoire was profiled, and TCRdb retains in-frame clones only, with some absent. The table lists 200,000 to 250,000 clones, about 85% of them singletons. The sequencing input was peripheral blood. This chain uses TRBV9 with TRBJ2-1; TRBD1 matches at 9 bases. This receptor was obtained from a man aged 35 to 55 with acute or convalescent COVID-19. DNA of the CDR3: TGTGCCAGCAGCCCGGGGACAGGGAGGGGGTTATGGGCGCAGTTCTTC. Its translation: CASSPGTGRGLWAQFF.